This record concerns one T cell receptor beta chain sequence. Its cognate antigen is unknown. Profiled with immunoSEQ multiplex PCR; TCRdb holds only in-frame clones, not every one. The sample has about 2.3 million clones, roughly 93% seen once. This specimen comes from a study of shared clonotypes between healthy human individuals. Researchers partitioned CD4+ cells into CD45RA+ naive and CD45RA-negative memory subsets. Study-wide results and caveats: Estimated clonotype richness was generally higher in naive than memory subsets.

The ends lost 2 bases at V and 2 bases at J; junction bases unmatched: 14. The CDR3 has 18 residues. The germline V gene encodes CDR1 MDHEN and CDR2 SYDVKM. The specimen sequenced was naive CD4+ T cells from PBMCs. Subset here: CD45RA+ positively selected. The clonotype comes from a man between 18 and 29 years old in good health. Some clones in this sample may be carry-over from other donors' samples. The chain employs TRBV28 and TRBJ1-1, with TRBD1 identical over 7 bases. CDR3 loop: CASSLIGGWGDRNTEAFF. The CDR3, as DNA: TGTGCCAGCAGTTTAATAGGAGGGTGGGGGGACAGAAACACTGAAGCTTTCTTT. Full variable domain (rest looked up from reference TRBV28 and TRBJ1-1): DVKVTQSSRYLVKRTGEKVFLECVQDMDHENMFWYRQDPGLGLRLIYFSYDVKMKEKGDIPEGYSVSREKKERFSLILESASTNQTSMYLCASSLIGGWGDRNTEAFFGQGTRLTVV.